This T cell receptor beta chain was identified in a study of shared clonotypes between healthy human individuals (dated by TCRdb to the early 2020s). Looking at the study overall: The cohort comprised a couple of women and three men aged 18 to 49 years. Per donor, three plates each were used for CD4 naive and CD4 memory, two for CD8 naive, and one for CD8 memory. To estimate repertoire size and how much clonotypes are shared between individuals, the study performed deep sequencing of blood TCR repertoires from a handful of healthy adults. To increase sequencing depth and limit assay-specific biases, TCR repertoire library preparation and sequencing were carried out by different laboratories using diverse techniques. Between about 0.9 and 8.9 billion PBMCs per donor were obtained by leukapheresis.

TCR CDR3 regions were amplified from genomic DNA by multiplex PCR using the deep immunoSEQ assay. For each cell subset, the extracted genomic DNA was distributed evenly across all wells of several immunoSEQ 96-well plates, and each plate served as one replicate. Each replicate PCR for sorted subsets received about 210 ng genomic DNA, equal to around 32,000 T cell genomes. The purified libraries were quantified using a Qubit 3.0 fluorometer, sized with a Bioanalyzer 2100, and then quantified again using the KAPA Library Quantification kit. Every immunoSEQ 96-well plate was sequenced on a dedicated single-read 150-cycle Illumina NextSeq 550 flow cell. The paper's processing steps were these. Because only junctional sequences without quality scores were contained in the immunoSEQ output, filtering matching that applied to full-length reads could not be performed. To assign V/J genes and CDR3, sequences were annotated using PyIR, a Python wrapper for IgBLAST v1.9, with IMGT germline references. Reads with weak V/J assignments (E-value above 1e-6), missing CDR3, stop codons, out-of-frame junctions, or ambiguous translated residues were removed. A V3J clonotype was defined by an identical inferred V gene, J gene, and CDR3 amino acid sequence. Percentage overlap between repertoires was calculated by dividing the number of shared unique clonotypes by the size of the smaller repertoire. Three approaches were used to assess repertoire richness: RTK rarefaction, the Chao1 estimator, and Recon v2.1 estimates of unobserved clonotypes. Generation probabilities were computed with OLGA for all TCRbeta clonotypes obtained by the gDNA method from several donors. Not all clones reach the TCRdb copy of this immuneACCESS table, which keeps in-frame sequences only. Checked studies attribute under half of the gap to unresolved V genes and leave the rest unexplained. V and J calls and clone size follow that table, whereas D and trimming were derived from the DNA. The sample table records more than 900,000 clones; 78% of these occur just once. The ten largest clones capture 0.61% of the sample.

The donors were healthy, HIV-negative adults who had no recently reported acute infections or vaccinations. Only Caucasian adults living in Nashville, Tennessee, USA were represented among the donors. CD4+ T cells were enriched through magnetic negative selection, after which naive cells were positively selected on CD45RA and the remaining negative fraction served as the memory subset. Blood was obtained by leukapheresis, after which PBMCs were separated by Ficoll-Histopaque density gradient centrifugation and cryopreserved in liquid nitrogen vapor phase. Analytical flow cytometry was used to check the purity and quantity of each magnetically sorted T cell population. Genomic DNA was isolated from every sorted fraction and measured by UV absorbance on a Nanodrop 2000c. This clone was seen repeatedly, ten times or more. Which antigen it targets is not known. Base qualities were left out, and no much larger clone turns up one base away. Within the sample, other DNA sequences also encode this same CDR3.

General conclusions and limits of the study: Sharing across several donors was observed for 5% to 6.5% of naive CD4, 3% to 4% of naive CD8, over 2% of memory CD4, and about 0.4% of memory CD8 clonotypes. Sampling was limited to blood, and TCR repertoires in tissue likely differ from TCR repertoires in blood. Incomplete sequencing was indicated by rarefaction of sorted-subset datasets, despite the large sequencing depth. Estimated clonotype richness was generally larger for naive than for memory subsets. Because the study included a small number of donors, the genetic and exposure-history diversity represented was limited. Compared with non-shared clonotypes, the clonotypes found in all four sorted-subset donors had higher generation probabilities. Pairwise subsampling led to the expectation that sequencing depth would affect the degree of clonotype sharing among donors.

Input material: memory CD4+ T cells from PBMCs. Per the publication, the cell subset or site label means: CD45RA-negative fraction. This sequence originates from a man aged 18 to 29 in good health. Some clones in this sample may be carry-over from other donors' samples.

The sequenced DNA: TGTGCCAGCAGTTTAGCTAGCGGGAGGAACAATGAGCAGTTCTTC. Translated, it gives CASSLASGRNNEQFF. The chain is made from TRBV28 and TRBJ2-1; 11 middle bases align to TRBD2. V is trimmed back by 2 bases and J by 5 bases, and the junction contains 2 bases that no gene match accounts for. From the cysteine up to the phenylalanine, the CDR3 has a length of 15 residues. The DNA shown is the 45-base CDR3, in frame from base 1. In the germline V gene, CDR1 corresponds to MDHEN and CDR2 to SYDVKM.